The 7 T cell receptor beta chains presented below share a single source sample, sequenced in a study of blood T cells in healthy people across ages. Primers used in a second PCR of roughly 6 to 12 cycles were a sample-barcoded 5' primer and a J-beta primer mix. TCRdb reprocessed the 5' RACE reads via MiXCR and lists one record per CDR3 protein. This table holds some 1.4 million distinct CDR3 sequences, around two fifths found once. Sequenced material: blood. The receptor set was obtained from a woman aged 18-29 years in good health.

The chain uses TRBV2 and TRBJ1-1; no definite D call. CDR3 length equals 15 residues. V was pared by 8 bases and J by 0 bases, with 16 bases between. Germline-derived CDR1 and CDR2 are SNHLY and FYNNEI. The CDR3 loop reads CASSGGHFMNTEAFF. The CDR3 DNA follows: TGTGCCAGCTCGGGAGGGCACTTCATGAACACTGAAGCTTTCTTT.

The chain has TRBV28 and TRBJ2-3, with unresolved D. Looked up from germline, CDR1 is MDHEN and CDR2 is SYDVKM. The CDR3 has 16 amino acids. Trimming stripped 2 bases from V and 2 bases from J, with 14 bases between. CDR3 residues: CASSLGSGILTDTQYF. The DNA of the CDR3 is TGTGCCAGCAGTTTAGGGTCAGGAATTCTCACAGATACGCAGTATTTT.

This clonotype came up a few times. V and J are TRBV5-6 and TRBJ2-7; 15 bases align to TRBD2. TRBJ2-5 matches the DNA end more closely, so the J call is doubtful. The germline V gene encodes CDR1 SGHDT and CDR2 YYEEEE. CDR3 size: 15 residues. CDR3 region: CASSRTSGRGETQYF. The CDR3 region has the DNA TGTGCCAGCAGCCGGACTAGCGGGAGGGGAGAGACCCAGTACTTC.

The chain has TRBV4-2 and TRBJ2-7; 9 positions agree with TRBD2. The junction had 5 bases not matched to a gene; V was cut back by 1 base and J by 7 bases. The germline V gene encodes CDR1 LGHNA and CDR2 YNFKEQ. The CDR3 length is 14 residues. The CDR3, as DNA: TGTGCCAGCAGCCAAGCTGGGACTAGCCATGAGCAGTACTTC. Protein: CASSQAGTSHEQYF.

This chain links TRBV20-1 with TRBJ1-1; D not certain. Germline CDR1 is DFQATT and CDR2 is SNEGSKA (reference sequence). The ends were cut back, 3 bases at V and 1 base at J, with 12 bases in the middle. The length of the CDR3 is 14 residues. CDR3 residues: CSASQTTANTEAFF. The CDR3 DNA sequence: TGCAGTGCTAGTCAAACCACAGCGAACACTGAAGCTTTCTTT.

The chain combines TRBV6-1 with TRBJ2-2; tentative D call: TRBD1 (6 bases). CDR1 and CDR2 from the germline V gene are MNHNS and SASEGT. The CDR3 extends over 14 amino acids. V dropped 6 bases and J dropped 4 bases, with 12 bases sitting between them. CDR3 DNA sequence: TGTGCCAGCAGCGAGGGGGTTAGCACCGGGGAGCTGTTTTTT. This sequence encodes CASSEGVSTGELFF.

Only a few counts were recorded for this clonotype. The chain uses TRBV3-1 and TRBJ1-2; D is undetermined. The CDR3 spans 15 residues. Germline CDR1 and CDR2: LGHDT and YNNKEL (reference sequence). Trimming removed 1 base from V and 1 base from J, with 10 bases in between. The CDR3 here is CASSQGLAVNYGYTF. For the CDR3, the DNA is TGTGCCAGCAGCCAAGGCCTAGCAGTTAACTATGGCTACACCTTC.